This T cell receptor (beta chain) was recovered during a study of radiation and T cells in renal cell carcinoma. The V gene's germline CDR1 is MNHEY and CDR2 SMNVEV (reference sequence). The CDR3 totals 13 residues. V lost 10 bases and J lost 9; bases outside the gene matches: 5. This sample's time point: blood 4 weeks post-SBRT, at nephrectomy. Specified treatment: 15 Gy SBRT to primary tumor, nephrectomy 4 weeks later. Radiation-treated patients gave blood at baseline, week 2 and week 4. In this sample, this clone turned up once. Using immunoSEQ multiplex PCR, the repertoire was profiled, and TCRdb retains in-frame clones only, with some absent. The data contain about 170,000 clones, around 89% of them singletons.

The V gene is TRBV27, the J gene TRBJ1-6, with 11 bases aligning to TRBD1. The sequenced sample was blood, obtained from a patient whose treatment included radiotherapy and nephrectomy. The origin of this receptor is a woman between 50 and 59 years old with renal cell carcinoma. DNA of the CDR3: TGTGCCACCAAAGGGACAGGGGGTTCACCCCTCCACTTT. Translating gives CATKGTGGSPLHF.